Sequencing of this T cell receptor (beta chain) was carried out in a study of response to subunit inactivated influenza vaccine. The study's findings and limits: Every seasonal influenza vaccination brings in few new T cells, the authors suggested.

One entry per CDR3 protein results from TCRdb running MiXCR on the RT-PCR reads. Here the sample spans 500,000 to 600,000 distinct CDR3 sequences, around 15% being singletons. This clonotype was detected a few times. Its target is unknown. From germline, CDR1 is SGHVS and CDR2 FQNEAQ. This CDR3 spans 18 amino acids. Trimming took 2 bases from V and 0 from J, leaving 18 bases between them. The chain is built from TRBV7-8 and TRBJ2-3; D is undetermined. This specimen was PBMCs from blood, taken about 11 days after vaccination. The sequence was collected from a man aged 50 to 59 who received an inactivated influenza vaccine. DNA of the CDR3: TGTGCCAGCAGCTTAAGTCGGGTTATTGGCGGTAGCACAGATACGCAGTATTTT. It specifies CASSLSRVIGGSTDTQYF. Based on the CDR3 plus reference TRBV7-8 and TRBJ2-3, the full variable domain is GAGVSQSPRYKVAKRGQDVALRCDPISGHVSLFWYQQALGQGPEFLTYFQNEAQLDKSGLPSDRFFAERPEGSVSTLKIQRTQQEDSAVYLCASSLSRVIGGSTDTQYFGPGTRLTVL.